Following are 22 T cell receptor beta chains from one sample sequenced in a study of blood T cell repertoires in COVID-19. Measured with immunoSEQ multiplex PCR; TCRdb has only the in-frame clones, and not every one. The sample consists of around 200,000 clones, 70% to 80% of them appearing once. Specimen: peripheral blood. The source of these receptors is a woman between 35 and 50 years old with COVID-19, enrolled during active disease.

The J gene is TRBJ1-1, the V gene TRBV19; 9 bases are a match to TRBD1. The CDR3 is made up of 16 amino acids. V shed 4 bases and J 5 bases; nucleotides not matched to a gene: 11. CDR1 LNHDA and CDR2 SQIVND come from the germline V gene (reference sequence). For the CDR3, the DNA is TGTGCCAGTAGTACCTACCCACAGGGGGCGAGGACTGAAGCTTTCTTT. Translation: CASSTYPQGARTEAFF.

The rearrangement joins TRBV7-2 to TRBJ2-7, with a possible D match to TRBD1 (6 bases). V lost 4 bases to trimming and J lost 2 bases, with 6 bases between them. Germline V gene data show CDR1 as SGHTA and CDR2 as FQGNSA. CDR3 length: 12 residues. CDR3 coding DNA: TGTGCCAGCAGCTGGGGGCCCTACGAGCAGTACTTC. Protein: CASSWGPYEQYF.

The V call is TRBV10-3, the J call TRBJ2-5; 8 nucleotides line up with TRBD2. Germline assignment: CDR1 ENHRY and CDR2 SYGVKD. V shed 10 bases and J 5 bases; nucleotides not matched to a gene: 15. This CDR3 comprises 15 residues. The CDR3 loop is CATGDWRGAGETQYF. CDR3 DNA: TGTGCCACAGGGGATTGGCGGGGGGCGGGGGAGACCCAGTACTTC.

This sequence joins TRBV28 and TRBJ1-2; weak D call: TRBD1 (6 bases). CDR1 is MDHEN and CDR2 is SYDVKM in the germline V gene. V was pared by 4 bases and J by 2 bases, with 8 bases between. This CDR3 spans 13 amino acids. The CDR3 DNA reads TGTGCCAGCAGTTACGGACAGAACTATGGCTACACCTTC. This gives the protein CASSYGQNYGYTF.

The rearrangement uses TRBV9 and TRBJ1-2; no firm D call. V was shortened by 0 bases and J by 8 bases, with 14 bases between the two germline ends. CDR1 is SGDLS, CDR2 YYNGEE, per germline. There are 14 residues in the CDR3. This chain's CDR3 is CASSVGVTSRGYTF. The CDR3 nucleotides read TGTGCCAGCAGCGTAGGGGTCACCTCGCGGGGCTACACCTTC.

The V call is TRBV18, the J call TRBJ1-6; no reliable D call. V was shortened by 0 bases and J by 14 bases, with 8 bases between the two germline ends. This CDR3 contains 12 residues. CDR1 is KGHSH, CDR2 LQKENI, per germline. The CDR3 region is CASSPPRPSLHF. CDR3 DNA sequence: TGTGCCAGCTCACCACCGCGGCCATCCCTCCACTTT.

The genes are TRBV19 and TRBJ1-6; a possible D gene is TRBD1 (6 bases). Trimming shortened V by 10 bases and J by 13 bases, and 26 bases separated the two germline ends. CDR3 size: 15 residues. Germline-derived CDR1 and CDR2 are LNHDA and SQIVND (reference sequence). This chain's CDR3 is CATKGQSVDGVPLHF. Written as DNA, the CDR3 is TGTGCCACCAAAGGACAGTCGGTGGATGGAGTCCCCCTCCACTTT.

This chain joins TRBV10-3 and TRBJ2-7, with 8 bases identical to TRBD2. V was pared by 0 bases and J by 3 bases, with 7 bases of the junction left unmatched. This CDR3 region has 16 residues. Germline CDR1 ENHRY, CDR2 SYGVKD. The CDR3 loop is CAISESTRGLDYEQYF. The CDR3 region has the DNA TGTGCCATCAGTGAGTCGACTCGGGGACTAGACTACGAGCAGTACTTC.

V usage is TRBV6-5 and J usage is TRBJ1-2; D gene uncertain. Per the germline V gene, CDR1 is MNHEY and CDR2 is SVGAGI. Trimming took off 4 bases at V and 8 bases at J, with 17 bases between the two ends. The CDR3 has 14 residues. Here the CDR3 DNA reads TGTGCCAGCAGTTCACTCGACGGGCGAGGGGGCTACACCTTC. Amino acids: CASSSLDGRGGYTF.

The rearrangement links TRBV9 to TRBJ2-5; D remains ambiguous. Looked up from germline, CDR1 is SGDLS and CDR2 is YYNGEE. The CDR3 runs to 12 residues. The V end was cut by 3 bases, the J end by 4 bases, with 7 bases between. CDR3 bases: TGTGCCAGCAGCGCTAGTGGAGAGACCCAGTACTTC. Protein: CASSASGETQYF. Variable domain in full (rest from reference TRBV9 and TRBJ2-5): DSGVTQTPKHLITATGQRVTLRCSPRSGDLSVYWYQQSLDQGLQFLIQYYNGEERAKGNILERFSAQQFPDLHSELNLSSLELGDSALYFCASSASGETQYFGPGTRLLVL.

V is TRBV3-1 (or the pseudogene TRBV3-2) and J is TRBJ2-3, with D perhaps matching TRBD2 (6 bases). The germline gives CDR1 LGHDT, CDR2 YNNKEL (reference sequence). The CDR3 consists of 18 residues. Trimming shortened V by 0 bases and J by 7 bases, and 23 bases separated the two germline ends. CDR3 DNA sequence: TGTGCCAGCAGCCAAGACAGTATGGAGGGAGGATTCGTGAATACGCAGTATTTT. Translated: CASSQDSMEGGFVNTQYF.

There are a few counts of this clone. The chain links TRBV4-3 to TRBJ2-1, with a tentative D call TRBD2 (5 bases). Germline V gene data show CDR1 as LGHNA and CDR2 as YSLEER. V lost 0 bases, J lost 0 bases, and 12 bases lay in between. This CDR3 spans 17 amino acids. The CDR3 here is CASSQDAHGSSYNEQFF. The CDR3 DNA reads TGCGCCAGCAGCCAAGATGCGCATGGGAGCTCCTACAATGAGCAGTTCTTC.

V usage is TRBV6-5 and J usage is TRBJ1-1, with D maybe TRBD1 (6 bases). Germline V gene lookup returns CDR1 MNHEY and CDR2 SVGAGI. There are 14 residues in the CDR3. V shed 8 bases and J shed 4 bases, with 17 bases lying between them. CDR3 in DNA: TGTGCCAGCCGACTTGGGGGCGCGGCCACTGAAGCTTTCTTT. Translating it yields CASRLGGAATEAFF.

The rearrangement uses TRBV7-6 and TRBJ2-2; possible D gene TRBD2, 6 bases. CDR1 and CDR2 (germline): SGHVS, FNYEAQ. V gave up 3 bases and J gave up 0 bases, with 11 bases separating them. This CDR3 region has 16 residues. The CDR3 DNA is TGTGCCAGCAGCTTTCGGGCGGGAACGAACACCGGGGAGCTGTTTTTT. This translates into CASSFRAGTNTGELFF.

The J gene is TRBJ2-1, the V gene TRBV24-1; TRBD1 matches at 7 bases. V shed 2 bases, J shed 0 bases, and the junction held 6 bases outside the gene matches. In germline, CDR1 is KGHDR, CDR2 SFDVKD. The CDR3 is 17 amino acids. The CDR3 loop reads CATSDSTGAGSYNEQFF. CDR3 nucleotides: TGTGCCACCAGTGATTCCACAGGGGCGGGCTCCTACAATGAGCAGTTCTTC.

The V and J genes are TRBV14 and TRBJ2-1; 7 nucleotides line up with TRBD2. The CDR3 covers 17 residues. V dropped 4 bases and J dropped 7; count of bases not matched to a gene: 16. Germline loops: CDR1 SGHDN, CDR2 FVKESK. CDR3 residues: CASSRSLTSGDRNEQFF. In DNA form, the CDR3 reads TGTGCCAGCAGCCGGAGTCTTACAAGCGGGGACCGGAATGAGCAGTTCTTC.

This clone was picked up a small number of times. The CDR3: CSVGDYYEQYF. In DNA, the CDR3 is TGCAGCGTTGGGGACTATTACGAGCAGTACTTC. The chain is built from TRBV29-1 and TRBJ2-7; 7 positions agree with TRBD2. CDR1 is SQVTM and CDR2 is ANQGSEA in the germline V gene. The CDR3 loop spans 11 amino acids. V lost 4 bases and J lost 4; bases outside the gene matches: 1.

The genes are TRBV28 and TRBJ1-4; 7 nucleotides agree with TRBD1. This CDR3 is built from 16 residues. V shed 2 bases and J 7 bases; nucleotides not matched to a gene: 10. The germline gives CDR1 MDHEN, CDR2 SYDVKM. CDR3 nucleotides: TGTGCCAGCAGTTTAACAGGGGTCCCCCTTAGTGAAAAACTGTTTTTT. This translates into CASSLTGVPLSEKLFF.

DNA for the CDR3: TGTGCCAGCAGCGTAGGGGCAGGGTCGCTAGCGGGAGTAGATACGCAGTATTTT. Translated, it gives CASSVGAGSLAGVDTQYF. J is TRBJ2-3 and V is TRBV9, with 10 bases identical to TRBD2. Germline V gives CDR1 SGDLS, CDR2 YYNGEE. This CDR3 comprises 18 residues. The V gene end was trimmed by 0 bases and the J gene end by 5 bases; junction bases not matched to a gene: 12.

CDR3 region: CASSPKQGITGELFF. The CDR3 DNA is TGTGCCAGCAGCCCCAAACAGGGTATCACCGGGGAGCTGTTTTTT. The chain joins TRBV7-3 to TRBJ2-2, with D possibly matching TRBD1 (6 bases). V was pared by 5 bases and J by 4 bases, with 14 bases between. The germline V gene encodes CDR1 SGHTA and CDR2 FQGTGA. The CDR3 is 15 residues long.

About this clone itself: Other DNA sequences in the sample encode the same CDR3. V usage is TRBV19 and J usage is TRBJ1-3, with TRBD1 identical over 8 bases. Germline CDR1 and CDR2: LNHDA and SQIVND (reference sequence). CDR3 length: 15 amino acids. Germline trimming cut 5 bases from V and 0 bases from J; bases unmatched to any gene: 3. The DNA of the CDR3 is TGTGCCAGTAGTGTAACAGGGGGCTCTGGAAACACCATATATTTT. It translates to CASSVTGGSGNTIYF.

The rearrangement uses TRBV6-2 or TRBV6-3 and TRBJ1-2; 7 nucleotides line up with TRBD1. The CDR3 spans 12 residues. With V trimmed by 5 bases and J by 4 bases, 1 base remained unmatched. CDR1 MNHEY and CDR2 SVGEGT come from the germline V gene. The CDR3 sequence: CASSRQGYGYTF. CDR3 sequence (DNA): TGTGCCAGCAGTAGACAGGGCTATGGCTACACCTTC.